This T cell receptor beta chain is drawn from a study of blood T cell repertoires in COVID-19. Germline CDR1 reads MGHDK; CDR2 reads SYGVNS. V lost 4 bases to trimming and J lost 4 bases; unmatched junction nucleotides: 0. The CDR3 has 13 amino acids. Produced via immunoSEQ multiplex PCR; TCRdb's table is partial and in-frame only. The repertoire has 150,000 to 200,000 clones, 89% of them found once; the top ten carry roughly 6.7%. This clonotype was obtained from a man aged 35 to 55 with acute or convalescent COVID-19. Sequenced sample: peripheral blood. The chain has TRBV25-1 and TRBJ2-2; 7 bases are shared with TRBD1. The CDR3 nucleotides read TGTGCCAGCAGTGGGGACAGCACCGGGGAGCTGTTTTTT. It yields the protein CASSGDSTGELFF.